The 12 T cell receptor beta chains given below trace back to one sample, sequenced in a study of blood T cell repertoires in COVID-19. The assay was immunoSEQ multiplex PCR, and TCRdb's table has in-frame clones only and misses some. The sample holds approximately 280,000 clones, about 90% seen once. The sample was PBMCs or T cells enriched from blood (not recorded which). These receptors were collected from a woman aged 18 to 35 with acute COVID-19.

The CDR3 spells CASSYSSSGETQYF. The CDR3, as DNA: TGTGCCAGCAGTTACTCTAGCTCCGGGGAGACCCAGTACTTC. The chain links TRBV6-5 to TRBJ2-5; D is unresolved. The V gene lost 0 bases and the J gene lost 5 bases, with 10 bases spanning the gap. CDR1 and CDR2 from the germline V gene are MNHEY and SVGAGI. The CDR3 is made up of 14 amino acids.

The rearrangement joins TRBV6-5 to TRBJ2-7, with D possibly TRBD2 on 6 matching bases. The germline V gene has CDR1 MNHEY and CDR2 SVGAGI. Trimming took 5 bases from V and 3 from J, leaving 11 bases between them. The CDR3 is 13 amino acids. The CDR3 nucleotides read TGTGCCAGCAGTCGGGACTTAGGCTACGAGCAGTACTTC. Encoded protein: CASSRDLGYEQYF.

The rearrangement links TRBV11-2 to TRBJ1-1, with 7 positions matching TRBD1. V trimming: 5 bases; J trimming: 5 bases; junction bases outside the gene matches: 14. Germline CDR1 SGHAT, CDR2 FQNNGV. CDR3 length: 16 amino acids. The CDR3 protein is CASSLGPTQGITEAFF. The CDR3 region has the DNA TGTGCCAGCAGCCTAGGACCAACACAGGGGATAACTGAAGCTTTCTTT.

This clone has only a few counts. The rearrangement joins TRBV6-4 to TRBJ2-3, with D uncertain. Germline CDR1 and CDR2: MRHNA and SNTAGT. The CDR3 extends over 13 amino acids. The germline V and J ends were trimmed by 0 bases and 8 bases, with 9 bases remaining between them. The CDR3 nucleotides are TGTGCCAGCAGTGACTCGGCGGAAGCTACGCAGTATTTT. This codes for CASSDSAEATQYF.

This chain uses TRBV4-1 with TRBJ2-1, with TRBD2 matching over 10 bases. The CDR3 has 14 residues. The junction had 4 bases not matched to a gene; V was cut back by 5 bases and J by 6 bases. Germline CDR1 MGHRA, CDR2 YSYEKL. The CDR3 bases are TGCGCCAGCAGCAAGCGGGGGGGATTCAATGAGCAGTTCTTC. The encoded protein is CASSKRGGFNEQFF.

This sequence joins TRBV7-9 and TRBJ2-5; 11 bases are shared with TRBD2. V dropped 1 base and J dropped 2; count of bases not matched to a gene: 6. The CDR3 contains 17 residues. The germline gives CDR1 SEHNR, CDR2 FQNEAQ (reference sequence). The CDR3 here is CASSLVGTSGPQETQYF. DNA of the CDR3: TGTGCCAGCAGCTTAGTCGGGACTAGCGGCCCACAAGAGACCCAGTACTTC.

The chain employs TRBV2 and TRBJ2-5; possible D gene TRBD2, 9 bases. The CDR3 is 15 amino acids. Germline CDR1 and CDR2: SNHLY and FYNNEI. V lost 6 bases and J lost 2, with 16 bases in between. CDR3 protein: CASSQGAGGQETQYF. As DNA, the CDR3 is TGTGCCAGCAGCCAGGGGGCGGGAGGGCAAGAGACCCAGTACTTC.

The genes are TRBV7-2 and TRBJ1-2; TRBD1 aligns across 7 bases. CDR1 SGHTA and CDR2 FQGNSA come from the germline V gene. This CDR3 is built from 13 residues. Trimming cost V 7 bases and J 6 bases; bases outside gene matches: 8. This CDR3 reads CASNPGQADGYTF. The CDR3 bases are TGTGCCAGCAACCCCGGACAGGCTGATGGCTACACCTTC.

Turning to this clone: A much bigger clone sits one base away, suggesting this may be a read error. The chain combines TRBV4-3 with TRBJ1-1, with 8 bases lining up with TRBD1. J gave up 0 bases and V 4 bases, and 1 base lay outside the gene matches. The CDR3 consists of 14 residues. Germline CDR1 and CDR2: LGHNA and YSLEER. The CDR3 nucleotides read TGCGCCAGCAGCCCGGACAGGGTGAACACTGAAGCTTTCTTT. As protein: CASSPDRVNTEAFF.

The chain joins TRBV6-5 to TRBJ2-7, with a tentative D call TRBD2 (6 bases). V was cut by 8 bases and J by 0 bases, with 8 bases left in between. The CDR3 is made up of 12 amino acids. Germline loops: CDR1 MNHEY, CDR2 SVGAGI. The CDR3 DNA reads as TGTGCCAGCCGGGGGAACTCCTACGAGCAGTACTTC. This sequence encodes CASRGNSYEQYF.

The chain joins TRBV7-3 to TRBJ2-2; 9 bases are a match to TRBD2. V trimming: 4 bases; J trimming: 6 bases; junction bases outside the gene matches: 6. Germline V CDR1 and CDR2: SGHTA, FQGTGA. The CDR3 is 15 amino acids. The chain's CDR3 is CASSYSGRPAGELFF. The CDR3 DNA sequence: TGTGCCAGCAGCTATAGCGGGAGACCCGCCGGGGAGCTGTTTTTT.

CDR3 bases: TGTGCCAGCAGTTTAGGTCAGGGCGTGTATAATTCACCCCTCCACTTT. Translated, it gives CASSLGQGVYNSPLHF. The chain is built from TRBV27 and TRBJ1-6; D is possibly TRBD1 (5 bases). Germline V gene data show CDR1 as MNHEY and CDR2 as SMNVEV (reference sequence). V was cut by 2 bases and J by 4 bases, with 12 bases left in between. The CDR3 length is 16 residues.